A single T cell receptor (beta chain) is shown here with its context. The target of this receptor is not known. There are no base qualities to consult, and no much larger clone falls within one base. In Seattle, one collaborating source enrolled patients while the infection was active and tracked those patients longitudinally over the course of disease. The collaborating institutions used their own protocols to collect whole blood in K2EDTA tubes. Collaborator samples were shipped for TCRbeta analysis as frozen whole blood, isolated PBMCs, or DNA extracted from either sample type. TCRbeta CDR3 regions were amplified from genomic DNA by means of the immunoSEQ Assay, a bias-controlled multiplex PCR. For the original study's pipeline: The number of nucleated cells in each sample was estimated by amplification of reference gene primers within the assay. To quantify the absolute abundance of each unique TCRbeta CDR3 rearrangement, sequence reads were collapsed and filtered. For each sample, productive Simpson clonality was calculated as the square root of Simpson's diversity index over productive rearrangements. What TCRdb holds here is the immuneACCESS table cut down to in-frame rearrangements. Part of the clones is not present; checked against another copy, under half of the missing clones reflect an unresolved V gene, and the others are unexplained. The DNA was the basis for D and trimming; V, J and clone size are from that table. For this sample the table gives more than 350,000 clones, of which 89% were detected only once. Together, the top ten hold less than 3.5% of the sample.

The data were taken from a study of blood T cell repertoires in COVID-19 (dated by TCRdb to about 2020). Looking at the study overall: Samples covering the acute and convalescent phases of COVID-19 were provided by collaborators in the United States, Italy and Spain. Where HLA class I and class II types were available, the types were taken from metadata supplied by the sample provider, not from assay-based typing. The samples were drawn from two sources: the first 160 participants of the ongoing ImmuneRACE study, and 1,000 to 1,500 subjects contributed by 6 global collaborators. The dataset comprised deeply sampled blood TCRbeta repertoires from subjects exposed to, actively infected with, or recovered from COVID-19. The prospective study material was composed of cDNA or gDNA derived from T cells, B-cell-depleted T cells, or PBMCs. The repertoires were made available in a free public database intended to serve as a resource for research on the immune response to SARS-CoV-2. The sample metadata nearly always contained a de-identified subject ID, COVID-19 status, age in years and sex. What the work shows at the level of the full study, not this receptor alone: Clinical and demographic metadata were provided uncurated, with the amount varying by source and participant.

The clonotype comes from a woman aged 25-40 years with COVID-19, enrolled during active disease. Material: peripheral blood.

The CDR3 region reads CASSIRDRGDTQYF. The DNA reads TGTGCCAGCAGCATCCGGGACAGGGGAGATACGCAGTATTTT. The rearranged segments are TRBV9 and TRBJ2-3, with 10 junctional bases fitting TRBD1. CDR1 is given as SGDLS and CDR2 as YYNGEE, both from the germline V gene. The V end gives up 4 bases and the J end 5 bases, leaving 4 bases in the junction not matched to a gene. The CDR3 has 14 amino acids, counting the end cysteine and phenylalanine. Kept here is only the CDR3 DNA, which spans 42 bases and is read in frame from base 1.